These 5 T cell receptor beta chains came from one sample sequenced in a study of shared clonotypes between healthy human individuals. Profiled with immunoSEQ multiplex PCR; TCRdb holds only in-frame clones, not every one. The sample contains around 2.3 million clones, approximately 95% of which appear only once. The sequencing sample was made of naive CD4+ T cells sorted from blood. Indicated subset: CD45RA+ positively selected. These receptors were obtained from a man aged 18 to 29 in good health.

The V and J genes are TRBV5-6 and TRBJ1-4; D is uncertain. The CDR3 is 15 residues long. Deletions cut 4 bases from V and 8 bases from J, with 18 bases between. Germline CDR1 and CDR2: SGHDT and YYEEEE. This CDR3 is CASSRMIGAEEKLFF. The CDR3 DNA is TGTGCCAGCAGCCGAATGATCGGAGCAGAGGAAAAACTGTTTTTT.

This chain connects TRBV28 to TRBJ2-6; 10 nucleotides match TRBD2. V dropped 5 bases and J dropped 2; count of bases not matched to a gene: 12. Germline-derived CDR1 and CDR2 are MDHEN and SYDVKM. The CDR3 is 19 amino acids. CDR3 loop: CASSDLVIAGGPGANVLTF. CDR3 sequence (DNA): TGTGCCAGCAGTGACCTCGTAATAGCGGGAGGCCCTGGGGCCAACGTCCTGACTTTC.

The chain recombines TRBV6-1 with TRBJ2-3; the D call may be TRBD1 or TRBD2 (6 bases each). The CDR3 is 16 residues long. CDR1 and CDR2 from the germline V gene are MNHNS and SASEGT. V lost 3 bases and J lost 6, with 19 bases in between. The CDR3 loop is CASSDLDPTGGDTQYF. CDR3 in DNA: TGTGCCAGCAGTGACTTGGACCCTACCGGGGGCGATACGCAGTATTTT.

The chain is built from TRBV6-6 and TRBJ1-2; possibly TRBD1 for D (6 bases). Trimming shortened V by 0 bases and J by 2 bases, and 10 bases separated the two germline ends. Per germline, CDR1 MNHNY and CDR2 SVGAGI (reference sequence). The CDR3 runs 15 residues. The CDR3 spells CASSYSQGLNYGYTF. DNA for the CDR3: TGTGCCAGCAGTTACTCGCAGGGGTTGAACTATGGCTACACCTTC.

The chain carries TRBV10-2 and TRBJ1-3, with D unclear. The CDR3 runs to 13 residues. Between the trimmed V and J ends, which lost 4 bases and 6 bases, there was a span of 10 bases. Per the germline V gene, CDR1 is WSHSY and CDR2 is SAAADI. The CDR3 loop reads CASSVAGLNTIYF. The CDR3 DNA is TGCGCCAGCAGTGTGGCAGGCTTAAACACCATATATTTT.